The clone carrying this T cell receptor (beta chain) was counted many times. The data were taken from a study of early T cells in non-severe SARS-CoV-2 infection. The protocol attached unique molecular identifiers to individual cDNA molecules. Each CDR3 protein gets one entry after TCRdb re-called the 5' RACE reads with MiXCR. The data show 60,000 to 90,000 distinct CDR3 sequences, with over 9% seen just once and roughly 5% held by the top ten. The CDR3 runs 16 residues. In germline, CDR1 is DFQATT, CDR2 SNEGSKA (reference sequence). Trimming cost V 1 base and J 3 bases; bases outside gene matches: 11.

The sample taken for sequencing was whole blood. The chain uses TRBV20-1 and TRBJ2-5; TRBD2 agrees at 7 bases. This TCR came from an adult who was a healthcare worker with PCR-confirmed SARS-CoV-2 infection or an uninfected control (not recorded which). The DNA of the CDR3 is TGCAGTGCTAGAGTGATCGGGGGGACCCCGAAAGAGACCCAGTACTTC. Translating gives CSARVIGGTPKETQYF.